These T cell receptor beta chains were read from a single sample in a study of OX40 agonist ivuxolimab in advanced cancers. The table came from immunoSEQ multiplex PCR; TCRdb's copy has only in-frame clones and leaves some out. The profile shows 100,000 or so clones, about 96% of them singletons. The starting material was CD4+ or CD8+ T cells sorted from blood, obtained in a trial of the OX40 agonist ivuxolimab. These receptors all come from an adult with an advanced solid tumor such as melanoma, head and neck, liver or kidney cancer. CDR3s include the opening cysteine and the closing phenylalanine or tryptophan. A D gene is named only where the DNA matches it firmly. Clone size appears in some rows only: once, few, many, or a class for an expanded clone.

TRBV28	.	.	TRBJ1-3	CASSSFRGGNTIYF	TGTGCCAGCAGCTCCTTCCGAGGTGGAAACACCATATATTTT
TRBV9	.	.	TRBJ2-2	CASSVGLISGELFF	TGTGCCAGCAGCGTAGGTCTTATCTCCGGGGAGCTGTTTTTT
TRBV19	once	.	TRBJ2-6	CASDPGANVLTF	TGTGCCAGTGACCCTGGGGCCAACGTCCTGACTTTC
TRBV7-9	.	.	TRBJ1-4	CASSHPGSDGGLFF	TGTGCCAGCAGCCACCCCGGATCGGACGGCGGACTGTTTTTT
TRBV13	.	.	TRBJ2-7	CASSLKLVGEQYF	TGTGCCAGCAGCTTAAAACTAGTGGGTGAGCAGTACTTC
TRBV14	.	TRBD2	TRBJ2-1	CASSQLLAGGDEQFF	TGTGCCAGCAGCCAACTCCTAGCGGGGGGGGATGAGCAGTTCTTC
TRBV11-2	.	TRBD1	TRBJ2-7	CASSPPVAGGSYEQYF	TGTGCCAGCAGCCCCCCGGTGGCAGGGGGTTCCTACGAGCAGTACTTC
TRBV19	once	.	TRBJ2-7	CASSIGQGLSYEQYF	TGTGCCAGTAGTATAGGCCAGGGACTCTCCTACGAGCAGTACTTC
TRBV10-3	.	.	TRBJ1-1	CAISESGVTEAFF	TGTGCCATCAGTGAGTCGGGGGTTACTGAAGCTTTCTTT
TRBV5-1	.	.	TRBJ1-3	CASSPGTSTPGNTIYF	TGCGCCAGCAGCCCCGGGACCTCAACACCTGGAAACACCATATATTTT
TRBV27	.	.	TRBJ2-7	CASSLYSQATAYEQYF	TGTGCCAGCAGTTTATATTCCCAGGCAACGGCCTACGAGCAGTACTTC
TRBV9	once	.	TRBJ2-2	CASSQGRTHPGELFF	TGTGCCAGCAGCCAAGGGCGGACCCACCCCGGGGAGCTGTTTTTT
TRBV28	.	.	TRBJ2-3	CAARDSWDSTDTQYF	TGTGCCGCCCGGGACTCCTGGGACAGCACAGATACGCAGTATTTT
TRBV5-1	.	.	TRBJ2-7	CASSLLGFSEQYF	TGCGCCAGCAGCTTGCTGGGTTTTAGCGAGCAGTACTTC
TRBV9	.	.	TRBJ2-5	CASSVVAWETQYF	TGTGCCAGCAGCGTAGTTGCCTGGGAGACCCAGTACTTC
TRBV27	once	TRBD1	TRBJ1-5	CASSFQTPGQGGYSNQPQHF	TGTGCCAGCAGTTTTCAAACTCCGGGACAGGGCGGATATAGCAATCAGCCCCAGCATTTT
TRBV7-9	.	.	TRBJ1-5	CASSLAEAGGWDQPQHF	TGTGCCAGCAGCTTAGCGGAGGCGGGGGGCTGGGATCAGCCCCAGCATTTT
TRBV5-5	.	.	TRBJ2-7	CASSFIQFSYEQYF	TGTGCCAGCAGCTTTATCCAGTTCTCCTACGAGCAGTACTTC
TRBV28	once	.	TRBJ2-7	CASGGTGRPTYEQYF	TGTGCCAGCGGAGGAACTGGACGGCCGACCTACGAGCAGTACTTC
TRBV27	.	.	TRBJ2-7	CASSLSGSYEQYF	TGTGCCAGCAGTTTATCAGGCTCCTACGAGCAGTACTTC
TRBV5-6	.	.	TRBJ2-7	CASSSTSYEQYF	TGTGCCAGCAGCTCCACCTCCTACGAGCAGTACTTC
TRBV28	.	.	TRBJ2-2	CASSANPDTGELFF	TGTGCCAGCAGTGCTAATCCAGACACCGGGGAGCTGTTTTTT
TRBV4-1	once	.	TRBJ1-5	CASSQDEGGYPLSQHF	TGCGCCAGCAGCCAAGACGAGGGGGGATACCCGTTATCTCAGCATTTT
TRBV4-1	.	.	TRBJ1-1	CASSQGGTTTEAFF	TGCGCCAGCAGCCAAGGAGGGACCACCACTGAAGCTTTCTTT
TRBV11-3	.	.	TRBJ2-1	CASSFGEEESSYNEQFF	TGTGCCAGCAGCTTCGGGGAGGAAGAGAGCTCCTACAATGAGCAGTTCTTC
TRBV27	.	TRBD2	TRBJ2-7	CASSELAGTYEQYF	TGTGCCAGCAGTGAACTAGCGGGAACCTACGAGCAGTACTTC
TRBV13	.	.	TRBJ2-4	CASSSLEGAAKNIQYF	TGTGCCAGCAGCTCGTTGGAGGGGGCAGCCAAAAACATTCAGTACTTC
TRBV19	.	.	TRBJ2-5	CASKSPLEETQYF	TGTGCCAGTAAAAGTCCGCTCGAGGAGACCCAGTACTTC
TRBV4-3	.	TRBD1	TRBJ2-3	CASSLDRATDTQYF	TGCGCCAGCAGCCTCGACAGGGCCACAGATACGCAGTATTTT
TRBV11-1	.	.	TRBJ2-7	CASSPRALYEQYF	TGTGCCAGCAGCCCTCGGGCCCTCTACGAGCAGTACTTC
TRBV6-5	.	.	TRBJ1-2	CASSNGGLDYGYTF	TGTGCCAGCAGCAACGGGGGGTTGGACTATGGCTACACCTTC
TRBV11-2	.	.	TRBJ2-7	CASSLAGVGEQYF	TGTGCCAGCAGCTTAGCGGGAGTAGGCGAGCAGTACTTC
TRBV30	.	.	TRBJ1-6	CAWMPGGIQSPLHF	TGTGCCTGGATGCCTGGGGGTATTCAATCACCCCTCCACTTT
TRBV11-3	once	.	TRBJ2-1	CASSPQGEYNEQFF	TGTGCCAGCAGCCCCCAGGGCGAATACAATGAGCAGTTCTTC
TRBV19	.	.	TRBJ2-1	CASSIDRLSYNEQFF	TGTGCCAGTAGTATAGATCGATTGAGCTACAATGAGCAGTTCTTC
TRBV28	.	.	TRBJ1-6	CASSSRIGGGGSPLHF	TGTGCCAGCAGCTCCCGAATTGGGGGTGGAGGGTCACCCCTCCACTTT
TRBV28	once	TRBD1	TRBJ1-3	CASSQDRGQGGNTIYF	TGTGCCAGCAGTCAAGACAGGGGGCAGGGTGGAAACACCATATATTTT
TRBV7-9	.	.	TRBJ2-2	CASSPRDGNTGELFF	TGTGCCAGCAGCCCCCGGGACGGGAACACCGGGGAGCTGTTTTTT
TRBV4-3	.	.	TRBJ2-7	CASSQEGDSLYEQYF	TGCGCCAGCAGCCAAGAAGGCGACAGTCTCTACGAGCAGTACTTC
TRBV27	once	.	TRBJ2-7	CASSLVAENHYEQYF	TGTGCCAGCAGTTTGGTAGCGGAGAATCACTACGAGCAGTACTTC
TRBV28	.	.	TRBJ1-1	CASRYRETEAFF	TGTGCCAGCAGGTACAGGGAGACTGAAGCTTTCTTT
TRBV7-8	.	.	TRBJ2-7	CASSLRQATYEQYF	TGTGCCAGCAGCTTAAGACAGGCCACCTACGAGCAGTACTTC
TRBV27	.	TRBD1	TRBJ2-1	CASSRTGNEQFF	TGTGCCAGCAGCCGGACAGGGAATGAGCAGTTCTTC
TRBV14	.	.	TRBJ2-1	CASSQDDTNGDEQFF	TGTGCCAGCAGCCAAGATGACACCAACGGCGATGAGCAGTTCTTC
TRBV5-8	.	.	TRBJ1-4	CASHRRREHEKLFF	TGTGCCAGCCACCGGAGGAGGGAACATGAAAAACTGTTTTTT
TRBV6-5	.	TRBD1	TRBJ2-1	CASSYSTGGYEQFF	TGTGCCAGCAGTTACAGTACAGGGGGCTATGAGCAGTTCTTC
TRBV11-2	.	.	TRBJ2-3	CASSLGALGGVADTQYF	TGTGCCAGCAGCTTAGGGGCCCTAGGGGGGGTGGCAGATACGCAGTATTTT
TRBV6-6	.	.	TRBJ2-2	CASNNLQANTGELFF	TGTGCCAGCAACAACCTCCAGGCGAACACCGGGGAGCTGTTTTTT
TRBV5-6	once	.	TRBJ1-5	CASSLRYGNQPQHF	TGTGCCAGCAGCTTAAGATACGGAAATCAGCCCCAGCATTTT
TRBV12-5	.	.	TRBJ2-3	CASGLVGGHTADTQYF	TGTGCTAGTGGTTTGGTGGGGGGCCACACGGCAGATACGCAGTATTTT
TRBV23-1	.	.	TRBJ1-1	CASSHLSRGVPNTEAFF	TGCGCCAGCAGTCACCTCTCCCGGGGGGTCCCGAACACTGAAGCTTTCTTT
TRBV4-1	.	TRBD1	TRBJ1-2	CASSQPDRGSGYTF	TGCGCCAGCAGCCAACCAGACAGGGGAAGCGGCTACACCTTC
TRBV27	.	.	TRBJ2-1	CASSPRTLLRLEQFF	TGTGCCAGCAGCCCCAGGACCTTGCTGAGACTTGAGCAGTTCTTC
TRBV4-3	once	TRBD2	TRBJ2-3	CASSPLRLATTDTQYF	TGCGCCAGCAGCCCCCTGAGACTAGCGACCACAGATACGCAGTATTTT
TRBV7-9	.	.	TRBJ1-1	CASSLSLQPTEAFF	TGTGCCAGCAGCTTAAGCCTGCAGCCCACTGAAGCTTTCTTT
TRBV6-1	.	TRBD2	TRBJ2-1	CASSDGTISYNEQFF	TGTGCCAGCAGTGACGGGACTATATCGTACAATGAGCAGTTCTTC
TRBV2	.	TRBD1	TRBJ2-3	CASSEAPDRSRADTQYF	TGTGCCAGCAGTGAAGCGCCGGACAGGAGCCGCGCAGATACGCAGTATTTT
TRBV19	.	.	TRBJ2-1	CASSIMGGSSYNEQFF	TGTGCCAGTAGTATTATGGGCGGAAGCTCCTACAATGAGCAGTTCTTC
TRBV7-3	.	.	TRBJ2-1	CASSLFPGNEQFF	TGTGCCAGCAGCTTATTTCCGGGCAATGAGCAGTTCTTC
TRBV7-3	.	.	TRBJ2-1	CASSLAGGVSYNEQFF	TGTGCCAGCAGCTTAGCTGGCGGGGTTTCCTACAATGAGCAGTTCTTC